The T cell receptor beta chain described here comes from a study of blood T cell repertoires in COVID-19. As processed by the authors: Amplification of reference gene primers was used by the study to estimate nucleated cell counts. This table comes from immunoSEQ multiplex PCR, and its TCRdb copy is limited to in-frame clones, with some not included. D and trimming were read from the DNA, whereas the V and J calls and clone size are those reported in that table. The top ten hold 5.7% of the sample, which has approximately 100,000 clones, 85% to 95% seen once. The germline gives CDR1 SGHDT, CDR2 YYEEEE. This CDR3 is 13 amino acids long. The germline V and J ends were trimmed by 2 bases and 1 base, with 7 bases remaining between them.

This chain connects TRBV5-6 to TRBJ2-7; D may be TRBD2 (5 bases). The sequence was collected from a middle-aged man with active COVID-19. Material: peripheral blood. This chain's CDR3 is CASSFRTSYEQYF. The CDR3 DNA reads TGTGCCAGCAGCTTTAGGACTTCCTACGAGCAGTACTTC.